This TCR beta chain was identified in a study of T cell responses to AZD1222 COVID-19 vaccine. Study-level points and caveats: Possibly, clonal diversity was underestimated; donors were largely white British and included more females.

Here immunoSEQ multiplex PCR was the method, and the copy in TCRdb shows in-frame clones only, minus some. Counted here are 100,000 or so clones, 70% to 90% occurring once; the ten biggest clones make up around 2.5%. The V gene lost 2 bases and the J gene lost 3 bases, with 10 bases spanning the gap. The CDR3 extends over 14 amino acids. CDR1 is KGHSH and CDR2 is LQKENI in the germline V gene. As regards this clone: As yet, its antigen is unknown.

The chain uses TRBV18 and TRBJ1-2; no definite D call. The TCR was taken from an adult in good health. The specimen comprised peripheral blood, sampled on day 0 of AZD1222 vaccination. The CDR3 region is CASSPTRSDYGYTF. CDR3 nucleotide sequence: TGTGCCAGCTCACCAACCCGGAGTGACTATGGCTACACCTTC.